This TCR beta chain emerged from a study of CD8 T cells in ankylosing spondylitis. The study's findings and limits: Ankylosing spondylitis blood appeared to be characterized by a TCR beta motif of eight or nine highly homologous variants. The authors found the disease-linked clones to be CD8+ and relatively rare in peripheral blood.

CDR3 length: 15 amino acids. Germline V CDR1 and CDR2: MGHRA, YSYEKL. Trimming took 0 bases from V and 0 from J, leaving 9 bases between them. This clonotype was recorded a few times. The target antigen is unknown. A single record per CDR3 protein comes from TCRdb applying MiXCR to the 5' RACE reads. Seen here are 350,000 to 400,000 distinct CDR3 sequences, 20% to 25% observed once, and the top ten hold around 13%. The TCR sequence derives from a male donor with ankylosing spondylitis or in good health (not recorded which). Material for sequencing was blood, either unsorted or a sorted T cell fraction (not recorded which). V usage is TRBV4-1 and J usage is TRBJ2-7; D gene ambiguous. DNA for the CDR3: TGCGCCAGCAGCCAAGATCTGGGGAACTCCTACGAGCAGTACTTC. This translates into CASSQDLGNSYEQYF.